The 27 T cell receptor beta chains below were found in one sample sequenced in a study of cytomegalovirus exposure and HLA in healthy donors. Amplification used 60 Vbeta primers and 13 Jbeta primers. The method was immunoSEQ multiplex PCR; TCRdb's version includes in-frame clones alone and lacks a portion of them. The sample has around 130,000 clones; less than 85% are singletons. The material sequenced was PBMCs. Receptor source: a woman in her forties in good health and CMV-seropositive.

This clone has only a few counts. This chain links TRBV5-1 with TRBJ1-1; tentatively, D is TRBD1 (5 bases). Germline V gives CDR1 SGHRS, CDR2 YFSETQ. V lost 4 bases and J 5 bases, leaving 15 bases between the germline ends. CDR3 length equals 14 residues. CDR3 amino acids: CASSRGKFVTEAFF. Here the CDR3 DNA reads TGCGCCAGCAGCAGGGGCAAGTTTGTAACTGAAGCTTTCTTT.

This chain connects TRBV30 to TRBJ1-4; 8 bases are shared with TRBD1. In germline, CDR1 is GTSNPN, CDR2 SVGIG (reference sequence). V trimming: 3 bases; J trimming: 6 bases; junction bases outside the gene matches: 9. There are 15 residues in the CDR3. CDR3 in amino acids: CAWSRGTGSDEKLFF. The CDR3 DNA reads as TGTGCCTGGAGCCGAGGGACAGGCTCAGATGAAAAACTGTTTTTT.

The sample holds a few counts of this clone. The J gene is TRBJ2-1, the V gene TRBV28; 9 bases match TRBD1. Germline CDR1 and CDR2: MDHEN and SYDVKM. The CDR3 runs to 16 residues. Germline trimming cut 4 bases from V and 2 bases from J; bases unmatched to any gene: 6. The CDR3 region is CASSSDRGWTYNEQFF. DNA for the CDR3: TGTGCCAGCAGTTCGGACAGGGGATGGACCTACAATGAGCAGTTCTTC.

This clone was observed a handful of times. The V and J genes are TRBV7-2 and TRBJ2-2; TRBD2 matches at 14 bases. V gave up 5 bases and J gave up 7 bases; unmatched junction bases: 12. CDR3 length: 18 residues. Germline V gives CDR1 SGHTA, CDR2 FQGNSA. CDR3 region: CASSPGTSGSLLVGELFF. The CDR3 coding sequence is TGTGCCAGCAGCCCCGGGACTAGCGGGAGCCTGTTGGTCGGGGAGCTGTTTTTT.

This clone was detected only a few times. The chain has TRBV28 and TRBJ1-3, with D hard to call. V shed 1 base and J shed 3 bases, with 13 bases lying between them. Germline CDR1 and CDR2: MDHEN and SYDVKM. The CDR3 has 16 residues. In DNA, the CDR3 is TGTGCCAGCAGTTTATCGCTGGGAGTGAGTGGAAACACCATATATTTT. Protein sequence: CASSLSLGVSGNTIYF.

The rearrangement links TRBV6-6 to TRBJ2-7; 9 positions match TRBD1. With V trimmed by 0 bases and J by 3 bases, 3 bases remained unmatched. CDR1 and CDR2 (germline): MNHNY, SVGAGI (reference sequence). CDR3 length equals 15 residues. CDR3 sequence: CASSYSGTGLYEQYF. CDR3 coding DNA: TGTGCCAGCAGTTACTCCGGGACAGGGCTCTACGAGCAGTACTTC.

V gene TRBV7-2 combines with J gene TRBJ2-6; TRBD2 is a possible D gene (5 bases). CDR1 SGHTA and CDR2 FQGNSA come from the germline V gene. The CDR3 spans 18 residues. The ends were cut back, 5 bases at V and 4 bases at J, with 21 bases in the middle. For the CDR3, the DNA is TGTGCCAGCAGCCGATACGAGACAACGGAGGCGGGGGCCAACGTCCTGACTTTC. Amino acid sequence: CASSRYETTEAGANVLTF.

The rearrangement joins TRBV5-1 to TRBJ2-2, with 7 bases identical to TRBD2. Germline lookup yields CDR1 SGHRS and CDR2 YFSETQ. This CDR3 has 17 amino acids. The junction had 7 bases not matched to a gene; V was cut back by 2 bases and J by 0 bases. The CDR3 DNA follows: TGCGCCAGCAGCTTTACTTCGGCGGGAGCGAACACCGGGGAGCTGTTTTTT. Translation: CASSFTSAGANTGELFF.

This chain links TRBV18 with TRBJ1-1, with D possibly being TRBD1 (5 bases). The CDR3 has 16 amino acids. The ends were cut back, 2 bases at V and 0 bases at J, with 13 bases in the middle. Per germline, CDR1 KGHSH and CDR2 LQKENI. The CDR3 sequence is CASSPSLAGMNTEAFF. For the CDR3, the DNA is TGTGCCAGCTCACCAAGTCTGGCAGGGATGAACACTGAAGCTTTCTTT. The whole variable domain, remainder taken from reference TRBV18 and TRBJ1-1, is NAGVMQNPRHLVRRRGQEARLRCSPMKGHSHVYWYRQLPEEGLKFMVYLQKENIIDESGMPKERFSAEFPKEGPSILRIQQVVRGDSAAYFCASSPSLAGMNTEAFFGQGTRLTVV.

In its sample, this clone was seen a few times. The CDR3 DNA sequence: TGTGCCAGTAGTATGGGGCAGCTTTACACTGAAGCTTTCTTT. This gives the protein CASSMGQLYTEAFF. The V gene is TRBV19, the J gene TRBJ1-1; D might be TRBD1 (5 bases). Germline lookup yields CDR1 LNHDA and CDR2 SQIVND (reference sequence). The CDR3 loop spans 14 amino acids. Trimming took off 3 bases at V and 3 bases at J, with 11 bases between the two ends.

The CDR3 sequence is CASSLRAGGVNNEQFF. The CDR3 coding sequence is TGTGCCAGCAGCTTAAGAGCCGGGGGGGTTAACAATGAGCAGTTCTTC. This chain joins TRBV7-3 and TRBJ2-1, with TRBD2 matching 8 bases. Germline V lookup: CDR1 SGHTA, CDR2 FQGTGA. J was trimmed by 5 bases and V by 1 base; bases with no gene match: 7. CDR3 length equals 16 residues.

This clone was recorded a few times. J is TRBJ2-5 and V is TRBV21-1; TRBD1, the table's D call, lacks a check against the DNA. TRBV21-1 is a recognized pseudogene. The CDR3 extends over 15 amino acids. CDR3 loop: CASSTRTGGPETQYF. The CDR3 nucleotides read TGTGCCAGCAGCACAAGGACAGGGGGCCCTGAGACCCAGTACTTC.

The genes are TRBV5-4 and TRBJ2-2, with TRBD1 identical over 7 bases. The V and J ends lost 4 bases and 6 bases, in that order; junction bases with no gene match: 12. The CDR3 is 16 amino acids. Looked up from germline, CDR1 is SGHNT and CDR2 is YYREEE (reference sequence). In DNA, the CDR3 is TGTGCCAGCAGCCCAACCCCAGGGGGAACAGCCGGGGAGCTGTTTTTT. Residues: CASSPTPGGTAGELFF.

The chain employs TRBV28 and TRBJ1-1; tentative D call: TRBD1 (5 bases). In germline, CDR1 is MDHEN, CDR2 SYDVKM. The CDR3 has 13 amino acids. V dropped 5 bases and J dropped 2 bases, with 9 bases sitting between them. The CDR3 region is CASSRGDNTEAFF. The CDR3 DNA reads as TGTGCCAGCAGTCGGGGGGATAACACTGAAGCTTTCTTT. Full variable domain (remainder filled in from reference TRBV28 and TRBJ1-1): DVKVTQSSRYLVKRTGEKVFLECVQDMDHENMFWYRQDPGLGLRLIYFSYDVKMKEKGDIPEGYSVSREKKERFSLILESASTNQTSMYLCASSRGDNTEAFFGQGTRLTVV.

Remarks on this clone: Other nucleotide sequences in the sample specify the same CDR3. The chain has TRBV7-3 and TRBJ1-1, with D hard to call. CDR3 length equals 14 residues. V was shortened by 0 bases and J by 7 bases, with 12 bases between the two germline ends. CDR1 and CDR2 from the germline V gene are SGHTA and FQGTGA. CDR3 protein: CASSLTNSVGEAFF. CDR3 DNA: TGTGCCAGCAGCTTAACGAACAGTGTAGGTGAAGCTTTCTTT.

CDR3 in amino acids: CASSGFGGTRRGTTGELFF. CDR3 coding DNA: TGTGCCAGTAGTGGCTTCGGGGGAACTCGGCGGGGGACGACCGGGGAGCTGTTTTTT. The J gene is TRBJ2-2, the V gene TRBV19; 7 nucleotides match TRBD2. The CDR3 is made up of 19 amino acids. Germline V gene lookup returns CDR1 LNHDA and CDR2 SQIVND (reference sequence). The V and J ends lost 5 bases and 5 bases, in that order; junction bases with no gene match: 20.

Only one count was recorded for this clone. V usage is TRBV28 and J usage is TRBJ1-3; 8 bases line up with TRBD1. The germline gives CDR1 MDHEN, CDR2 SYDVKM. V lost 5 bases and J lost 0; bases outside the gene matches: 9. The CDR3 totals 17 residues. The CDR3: CASSAGGQGRSGNTIYF. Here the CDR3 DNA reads TGTGCCAGCAGTGCCGGAGGACAGGGCCGCTCTGGAAACACCATATATTTT.

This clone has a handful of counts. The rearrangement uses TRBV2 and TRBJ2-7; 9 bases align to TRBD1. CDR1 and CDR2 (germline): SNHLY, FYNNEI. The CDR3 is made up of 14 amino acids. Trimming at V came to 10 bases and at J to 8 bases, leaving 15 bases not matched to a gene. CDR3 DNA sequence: TGTGCCACCCAAGACCGGGACAGGGCTGGGAAGCAGTACTTC. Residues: CATQDRDRAGKQYF.

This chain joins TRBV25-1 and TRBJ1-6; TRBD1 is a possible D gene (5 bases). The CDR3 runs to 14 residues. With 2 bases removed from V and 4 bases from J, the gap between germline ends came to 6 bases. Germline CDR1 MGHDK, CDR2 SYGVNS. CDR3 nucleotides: TGTGCCAGCAGTGAAAGACAGTATAATTCACCCCTCCACTTT. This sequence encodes CASSERQYNSPLHF.

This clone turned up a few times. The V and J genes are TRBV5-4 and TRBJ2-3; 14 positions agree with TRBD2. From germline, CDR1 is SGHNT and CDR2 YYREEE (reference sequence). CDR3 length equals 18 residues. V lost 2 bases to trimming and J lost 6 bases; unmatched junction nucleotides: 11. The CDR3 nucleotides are TGTGCCAGCAGCTTTAGAGGGACTAGCGGGAGTAGAACGGATACGCAGTATTTT. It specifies CASSFRGTSGSRTDTQYF.

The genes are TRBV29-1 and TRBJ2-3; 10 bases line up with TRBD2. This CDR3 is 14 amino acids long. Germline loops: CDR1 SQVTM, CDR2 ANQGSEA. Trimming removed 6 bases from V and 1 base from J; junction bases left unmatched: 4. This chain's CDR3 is CSVRTSGGTDTQYF. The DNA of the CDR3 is TGCAGCGTCAGGACTAGCGGCGGCACAGATACGCAGTATTTT.

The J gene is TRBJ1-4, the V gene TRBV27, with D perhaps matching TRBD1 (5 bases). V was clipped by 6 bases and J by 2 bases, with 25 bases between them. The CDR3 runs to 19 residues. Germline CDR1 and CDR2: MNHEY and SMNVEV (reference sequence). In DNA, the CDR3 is TGTGCCAGCAGCCCCTCTATTGGGACTGCGGGTCCCACTAATGAAAAACTGTTTTTT. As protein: CASSPSIGTAGPTNEKLFF.

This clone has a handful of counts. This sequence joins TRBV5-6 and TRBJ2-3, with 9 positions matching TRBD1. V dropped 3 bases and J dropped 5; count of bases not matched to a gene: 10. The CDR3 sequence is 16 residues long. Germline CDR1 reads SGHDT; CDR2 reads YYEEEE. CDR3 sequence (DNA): TGTGCCAGCAGCTGGGCTACAGGGGGCTCAAAAGATACGCAGTATTTT. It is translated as CASSWATGGSKDTQYF.

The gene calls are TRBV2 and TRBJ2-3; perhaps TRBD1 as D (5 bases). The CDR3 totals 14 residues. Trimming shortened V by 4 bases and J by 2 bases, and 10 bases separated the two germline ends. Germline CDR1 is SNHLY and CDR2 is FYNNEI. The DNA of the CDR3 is TGTGCCAGCAGTGGGCAGGGTACCACAGATACGCAGTATTTT. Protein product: CASSGQGTTDTQYF.

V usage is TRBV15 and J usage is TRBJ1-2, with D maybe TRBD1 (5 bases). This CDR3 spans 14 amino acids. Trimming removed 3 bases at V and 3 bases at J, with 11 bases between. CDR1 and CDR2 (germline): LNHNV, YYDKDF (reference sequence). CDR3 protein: CATSSGGFDYGYTF. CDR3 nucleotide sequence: TGTGCCACCAGCAGTGGGGGGTTTGACTATGGCTACACCTTC. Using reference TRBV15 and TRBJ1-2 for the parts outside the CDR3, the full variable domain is DAMVIQNPRYQVTQFGKPVTLSCSQTLNHNVMYWYQQKSSQAPKLLFHYYDKDFNNEADTPDNFQSRRPNTSFCFLDIRSPGLGDTAMYLCATSSGGFDYGYTFGSGTRLTVV.

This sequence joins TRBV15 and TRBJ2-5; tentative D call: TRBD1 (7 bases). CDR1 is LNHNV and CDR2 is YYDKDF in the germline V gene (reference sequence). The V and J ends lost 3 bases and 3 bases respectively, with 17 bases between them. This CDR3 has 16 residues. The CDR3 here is CATSRGGTVKKETQYF. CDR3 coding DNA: TGTGCCACCAGCAGGGGCGGGACAGTTAAGAAAGAGACCCAGTACTTC.

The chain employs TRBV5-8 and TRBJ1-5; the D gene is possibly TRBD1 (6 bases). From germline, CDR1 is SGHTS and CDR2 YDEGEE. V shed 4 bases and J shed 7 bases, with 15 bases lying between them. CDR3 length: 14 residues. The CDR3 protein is CASSPGQKSQPQHF. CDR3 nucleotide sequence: TGTGCCAGCAGCCCAGGACAGAAATCCCAGCCCCAGCATTTT.